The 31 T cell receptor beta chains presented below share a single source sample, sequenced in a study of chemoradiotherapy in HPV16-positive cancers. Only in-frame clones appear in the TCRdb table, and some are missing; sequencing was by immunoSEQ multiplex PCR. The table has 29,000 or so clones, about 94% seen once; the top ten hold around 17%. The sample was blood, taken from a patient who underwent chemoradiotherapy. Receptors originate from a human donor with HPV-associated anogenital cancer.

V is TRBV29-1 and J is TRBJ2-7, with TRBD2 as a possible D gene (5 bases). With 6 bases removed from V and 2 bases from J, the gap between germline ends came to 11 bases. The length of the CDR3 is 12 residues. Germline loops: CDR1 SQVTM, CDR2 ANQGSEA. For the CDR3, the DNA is TGCAGCGTAAGAGGGCCACCCTACGAGCAGTACTTC. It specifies CSVRGPPYEQYF.

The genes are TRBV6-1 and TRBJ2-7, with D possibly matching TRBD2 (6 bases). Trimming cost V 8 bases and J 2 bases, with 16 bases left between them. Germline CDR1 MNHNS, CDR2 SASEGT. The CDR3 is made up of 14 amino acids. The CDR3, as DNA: TGTGCCAGCGAGGAGGGGCGCTTTGCCTACGAGCAGTACTTC. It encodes CASEEGRFAYEQYF.

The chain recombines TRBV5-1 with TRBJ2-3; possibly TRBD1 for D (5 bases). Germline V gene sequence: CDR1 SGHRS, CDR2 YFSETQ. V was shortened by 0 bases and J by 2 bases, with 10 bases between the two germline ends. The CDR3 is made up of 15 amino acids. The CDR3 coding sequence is TGCGCCAGCAGCTTGGTTGGCAGGGTCACAGATACGCAGTATTTT. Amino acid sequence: CASSLVGRVTDTQYF.

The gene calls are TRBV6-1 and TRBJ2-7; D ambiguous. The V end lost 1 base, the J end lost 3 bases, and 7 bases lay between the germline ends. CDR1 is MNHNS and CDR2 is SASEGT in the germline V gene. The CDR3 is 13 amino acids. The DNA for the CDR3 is TGTGCCAGCAGTGAAGTAGGTTTCTACGAGCAGTACTTC. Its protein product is CASSEVGFYEQYF.

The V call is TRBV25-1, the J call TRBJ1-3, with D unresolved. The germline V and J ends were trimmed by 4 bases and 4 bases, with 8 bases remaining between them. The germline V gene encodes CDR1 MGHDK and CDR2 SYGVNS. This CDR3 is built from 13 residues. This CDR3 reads CASSVLLGNTIYF. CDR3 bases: TGTGCCAGCAGTGTCCTTTTAGGAAACACCATATATTTT.

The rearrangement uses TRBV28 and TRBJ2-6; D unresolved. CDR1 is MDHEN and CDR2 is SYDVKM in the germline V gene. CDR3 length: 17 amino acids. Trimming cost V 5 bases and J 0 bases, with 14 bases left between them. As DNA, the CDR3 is TGTGCCAGCAGTACCAACGACTCCCCCTCTGGGGCCAACGTCCTGACTTTC. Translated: CASSTNDSPSGANVLTF.

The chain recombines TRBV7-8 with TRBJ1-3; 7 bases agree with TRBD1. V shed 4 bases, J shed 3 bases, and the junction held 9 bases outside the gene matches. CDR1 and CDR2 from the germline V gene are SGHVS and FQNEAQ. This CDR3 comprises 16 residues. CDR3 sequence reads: CASSSPGTADGNTIYF. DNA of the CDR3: TGTGCCAGCAGCTCGCCCGGGACAGCAGATGGAAACACCATATATTTT.

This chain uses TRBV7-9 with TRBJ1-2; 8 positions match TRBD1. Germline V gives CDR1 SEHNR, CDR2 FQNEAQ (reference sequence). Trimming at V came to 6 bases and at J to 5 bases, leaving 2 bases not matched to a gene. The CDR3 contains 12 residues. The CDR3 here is CASSDRGYGYTF. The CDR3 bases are TGTGCCAGCAGTGACAGGGGTTATGGCTACACCTTC.

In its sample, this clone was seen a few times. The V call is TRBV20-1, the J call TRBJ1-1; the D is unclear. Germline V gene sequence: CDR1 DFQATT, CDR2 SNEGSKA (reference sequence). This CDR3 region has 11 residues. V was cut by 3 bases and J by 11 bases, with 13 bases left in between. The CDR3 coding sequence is TGCAGTGCTAGCGAGTTTAGGGATGCTTTCTTT. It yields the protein CSASEFRDAFF.

The CDR3, as DNA: TGCGCCAGCAGCCAGGGGCGACAGGGCTACAATGAGCAGTTCTTC. Residues: CASSQGRQGYNEQFF. This chain connects TRBV4-3 to TRBJ2-1; TRBD1 matches at 7 bases. V dropped 3 bases and J dropped 3; count of bases not matched to a gene: 5. CDR3 size: 15 residues. Germline V gene sequence: CDR1 LGHNA, CDR2 YSLEER.

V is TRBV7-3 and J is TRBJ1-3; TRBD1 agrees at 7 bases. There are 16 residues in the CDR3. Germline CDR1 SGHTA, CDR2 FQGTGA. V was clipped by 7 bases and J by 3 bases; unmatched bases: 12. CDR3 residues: CASTGTRQGGGNTIYF. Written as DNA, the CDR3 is TGTGCCAGCACCGGAACTCGGCAGGGGGGTGGAAACACCATATATTTT.

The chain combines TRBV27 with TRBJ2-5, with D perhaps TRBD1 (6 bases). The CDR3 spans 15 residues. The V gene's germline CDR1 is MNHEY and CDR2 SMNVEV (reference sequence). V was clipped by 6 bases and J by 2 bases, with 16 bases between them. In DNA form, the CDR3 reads TGTGCCAGCAGGCCCCCGGACAGAGGACAAGAGACCCAGTACTTC. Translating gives CASRPPDRGQETQYF.

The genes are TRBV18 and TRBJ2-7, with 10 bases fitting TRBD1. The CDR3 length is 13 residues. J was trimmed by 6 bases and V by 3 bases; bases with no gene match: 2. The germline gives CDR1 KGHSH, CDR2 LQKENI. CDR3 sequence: CASSPGTGAEQYF. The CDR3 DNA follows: TGTGCCAGCTCACCCGGGACAGGGGCCGAGCAGTACTTC.

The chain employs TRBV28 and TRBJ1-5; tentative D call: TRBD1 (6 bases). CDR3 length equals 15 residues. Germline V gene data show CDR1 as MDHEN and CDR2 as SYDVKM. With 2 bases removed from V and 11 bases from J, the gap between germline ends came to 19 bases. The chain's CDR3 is CASSLPQGRGEAQHF. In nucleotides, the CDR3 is TGTGCCAGCAGTTTACCACAGGGAAGGGGTGAGGCCCAGCATTTT.

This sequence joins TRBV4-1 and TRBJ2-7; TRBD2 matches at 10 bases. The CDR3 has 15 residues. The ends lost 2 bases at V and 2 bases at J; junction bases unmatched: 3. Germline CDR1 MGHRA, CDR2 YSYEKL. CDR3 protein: CASSQLAGGTYEQYF. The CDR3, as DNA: TGCGCCAGCAGCCAATTAGCGGGGGGCACCTACGAGCAGTACTTC.

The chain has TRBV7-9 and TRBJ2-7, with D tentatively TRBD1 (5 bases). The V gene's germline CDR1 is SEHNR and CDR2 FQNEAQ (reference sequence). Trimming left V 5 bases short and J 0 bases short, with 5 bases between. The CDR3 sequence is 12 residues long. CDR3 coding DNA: TGTGCCAGCAGCGACAGCTCCTACGAGCAGTACTTC. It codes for CASSDSSYEQYF.

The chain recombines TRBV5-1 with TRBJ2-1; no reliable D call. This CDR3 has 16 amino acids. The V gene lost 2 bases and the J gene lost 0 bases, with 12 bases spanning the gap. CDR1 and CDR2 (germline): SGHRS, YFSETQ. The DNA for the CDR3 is TGCGCCAGCAGCTTCAGGCAGAGCAGCTCCTACAATGAGCAGTTCTTC. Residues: CASSFRQSSSYNEQFF.

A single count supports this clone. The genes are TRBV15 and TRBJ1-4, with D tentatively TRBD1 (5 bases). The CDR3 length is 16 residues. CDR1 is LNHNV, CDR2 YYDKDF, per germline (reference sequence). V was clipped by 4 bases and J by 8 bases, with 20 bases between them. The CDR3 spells CATSKLNRGTDEKLFF. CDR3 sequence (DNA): TGTGCCACCAGCAAACTAAACCGGGGCACTGACGAAAAACTGTTTTTT.

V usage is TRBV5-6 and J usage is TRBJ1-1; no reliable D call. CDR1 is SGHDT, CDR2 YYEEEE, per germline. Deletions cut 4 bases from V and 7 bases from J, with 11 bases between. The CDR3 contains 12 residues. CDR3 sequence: CASSASDIEAFF. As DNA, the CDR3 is TGTGCCAGCAGCGCGAGTGATATTGAAGCTTTCTTT.

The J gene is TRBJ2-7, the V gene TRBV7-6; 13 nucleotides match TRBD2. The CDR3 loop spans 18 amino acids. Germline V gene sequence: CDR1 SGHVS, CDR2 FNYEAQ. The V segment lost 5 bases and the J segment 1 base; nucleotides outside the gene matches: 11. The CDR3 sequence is CASSPGGLAGAVSYEQYF. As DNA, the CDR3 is TGTGCCAGCAGCCCCGGAGGACTAGCGGGGGCCGTTTCCTACGAGCAGTACTTC.

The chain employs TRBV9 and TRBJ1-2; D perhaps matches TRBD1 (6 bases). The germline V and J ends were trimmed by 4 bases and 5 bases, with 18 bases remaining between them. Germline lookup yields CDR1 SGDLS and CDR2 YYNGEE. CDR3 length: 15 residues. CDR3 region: CASSSPPQGRYGYTF. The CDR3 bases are TGTGCCAGCAGCTCCCCCCCCCAGGGGAGGTATGGCTACACCTTC.

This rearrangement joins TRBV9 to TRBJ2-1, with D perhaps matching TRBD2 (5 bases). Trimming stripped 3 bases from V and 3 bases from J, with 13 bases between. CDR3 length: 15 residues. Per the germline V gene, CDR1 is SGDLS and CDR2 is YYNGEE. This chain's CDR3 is CASSDSNGDYNEQFF. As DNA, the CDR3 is TGTGCCAGCAGCGACTCCAACGGGGACTACAATGAGCAGTTCTTC.

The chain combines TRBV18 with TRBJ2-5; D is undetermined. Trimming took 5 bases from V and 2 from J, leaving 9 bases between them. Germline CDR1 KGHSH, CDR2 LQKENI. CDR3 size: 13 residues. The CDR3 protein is CASSFTPQETQYF. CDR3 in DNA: TGTGCCAGCTCATTCACCCCTCAAGAGACCCAGTACTTC.

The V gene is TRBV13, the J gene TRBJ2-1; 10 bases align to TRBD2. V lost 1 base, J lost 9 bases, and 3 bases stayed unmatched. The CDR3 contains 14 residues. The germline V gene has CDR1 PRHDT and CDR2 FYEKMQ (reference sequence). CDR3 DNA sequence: TGTGCCAGCAGCTTAGAACTAGCGGGAAGTGAGCAGTTCTTC. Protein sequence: CASSLELAGSEQFF.

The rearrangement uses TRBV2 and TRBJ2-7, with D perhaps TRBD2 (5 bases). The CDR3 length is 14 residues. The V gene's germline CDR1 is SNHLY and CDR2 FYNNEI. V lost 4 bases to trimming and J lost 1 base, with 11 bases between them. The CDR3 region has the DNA TGTGCCAGCAGTGTGACTAATAGGTCCTACGAGCAGTACTTC. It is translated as CASSVTNRSYEQYF.

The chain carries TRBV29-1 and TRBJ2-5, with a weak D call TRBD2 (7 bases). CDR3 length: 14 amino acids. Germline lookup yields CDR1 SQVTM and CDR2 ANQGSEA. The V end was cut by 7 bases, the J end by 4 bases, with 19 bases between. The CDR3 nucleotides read TGCAGCGCGAAGGGGGGGGGTAGCGGAGAGACCCAGTACTTC. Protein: CSAKGGGSGETQYF.

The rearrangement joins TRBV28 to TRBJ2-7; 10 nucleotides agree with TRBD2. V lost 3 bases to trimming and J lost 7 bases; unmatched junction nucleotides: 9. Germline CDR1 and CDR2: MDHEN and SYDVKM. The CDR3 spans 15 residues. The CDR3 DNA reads TGTGCCAGCAGTTTTCAAGCGGGGGGGTCTAGGGAGCAGTACTTC. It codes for CASSFQAGGSREQYF.

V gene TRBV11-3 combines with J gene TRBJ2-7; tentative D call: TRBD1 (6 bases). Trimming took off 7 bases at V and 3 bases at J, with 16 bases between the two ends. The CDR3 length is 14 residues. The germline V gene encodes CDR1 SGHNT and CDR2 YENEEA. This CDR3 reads CASTRPHRDYEQYF. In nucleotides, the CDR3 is TGTGCCAGCACCAGGCCGCACAGGGACTACGAGCAGTACTTC. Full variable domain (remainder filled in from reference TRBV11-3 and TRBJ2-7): EAGVVQSPRYKIIEKKQPVAFWCNPISGHNTLYWYLQNLGQGPELLIRYENEEAVDDSQLPKDRFSAERLKGVDSTLKIQPAELGDSAVYLCASTRPHRDYEQYFGPGTRLTVT.

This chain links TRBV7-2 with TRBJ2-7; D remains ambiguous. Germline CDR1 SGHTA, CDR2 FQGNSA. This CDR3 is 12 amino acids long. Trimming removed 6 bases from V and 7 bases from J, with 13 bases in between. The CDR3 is CASSKERREQYF. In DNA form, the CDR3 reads TGTGCCAGCAGTAAAGAGCGTCGTGAGCAGTACTTC.

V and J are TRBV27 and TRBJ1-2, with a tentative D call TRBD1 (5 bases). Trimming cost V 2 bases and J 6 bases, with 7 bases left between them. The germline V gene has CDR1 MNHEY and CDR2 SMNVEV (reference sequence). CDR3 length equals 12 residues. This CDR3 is CASSLAGDGYTF. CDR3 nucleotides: TGTGCCAGCAGTTTAGCGGGGGATGGCTACACCTTC.

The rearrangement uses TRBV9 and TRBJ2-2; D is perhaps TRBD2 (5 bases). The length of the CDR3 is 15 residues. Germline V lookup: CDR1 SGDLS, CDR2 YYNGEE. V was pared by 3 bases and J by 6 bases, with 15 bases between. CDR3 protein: CASSAASGRAGELFF. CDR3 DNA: TGTGCCAGCAGCGCAGCTTCGGGAAGGGCCGGGGAGCTGTTTTTT.